This TCR beta chain appears in the sequencing data of a study of T cells after yellow fever vaccination. Study-wide results and limits: Abundant clonotypes (contaminants from the bulk population) could be present in FACS-sorted repertoires.

The V gene's germline CDR1 is MNHEY and CDR2 SMNVEV (reference sequence). The CDR3 sequence is 13 residues long. Notes on this clonotype: Its antigen is still unknown. A junction end diverges from the germline sequence, so it may reflect a read error.

MiXCR, applied by TCRdb to the 5' RACE reads, yields one record per CDR3 protein. In the table there are approximately 610,000 distinct CDR3 sequences, roughly a sixth of which are singletons. The specimen comprised PBMCs, sampled 5 days after the first yellow fever vaccination. The chain employs TRBV27 and TRBJ2-3; D remains unclear. The receptor comes from a young man who received the YFV17D yellow fever vaccine. CDR3 DNA: TGTGCCAGCAGAAGCGTATATTCTAATACGCAGTCTTTT. Its translation is CASRSVYSNTQSF.